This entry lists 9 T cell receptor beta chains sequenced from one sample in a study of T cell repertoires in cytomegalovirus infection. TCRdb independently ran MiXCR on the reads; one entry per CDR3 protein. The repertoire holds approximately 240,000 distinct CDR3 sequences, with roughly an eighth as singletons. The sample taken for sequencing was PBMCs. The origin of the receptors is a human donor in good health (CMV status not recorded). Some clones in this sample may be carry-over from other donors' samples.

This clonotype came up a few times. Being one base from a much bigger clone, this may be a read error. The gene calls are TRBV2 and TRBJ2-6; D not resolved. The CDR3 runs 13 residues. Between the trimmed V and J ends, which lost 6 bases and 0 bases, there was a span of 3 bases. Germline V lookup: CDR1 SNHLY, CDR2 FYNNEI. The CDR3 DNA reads TGTGCCAGCAGGGCCTCTGGGGCCAACGTCCTGACTTTC. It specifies CASRASGANVLTF.

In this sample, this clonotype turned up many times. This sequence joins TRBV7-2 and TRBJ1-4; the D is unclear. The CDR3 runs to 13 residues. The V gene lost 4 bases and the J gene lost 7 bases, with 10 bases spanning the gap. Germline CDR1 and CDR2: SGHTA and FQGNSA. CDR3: CASSSPITEKLFF. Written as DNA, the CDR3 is TGTGCCAGCAGCTCCCCGATAACTGAAAAACTGTTTTTT.

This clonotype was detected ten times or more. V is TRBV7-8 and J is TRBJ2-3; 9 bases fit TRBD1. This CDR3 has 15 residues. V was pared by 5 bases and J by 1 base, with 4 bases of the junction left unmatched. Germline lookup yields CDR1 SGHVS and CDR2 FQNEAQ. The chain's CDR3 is CASSRRTGGTDTQYF. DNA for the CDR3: TGTGCCAGCAGCCGTCGGACAGGGGGCACAGATACGCAGTATTTT.

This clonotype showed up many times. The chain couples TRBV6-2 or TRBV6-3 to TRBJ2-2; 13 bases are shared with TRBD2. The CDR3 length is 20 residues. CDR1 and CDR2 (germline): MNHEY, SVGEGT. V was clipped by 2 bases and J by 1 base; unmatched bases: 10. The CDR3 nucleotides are TGTGCCAGCAGTTACCCTACCGGGACTAGCGGGGTTAAGAACACCGGGGAGCTGTTTTTT. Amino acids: CASSYPTGTSGVKNTGELFF.

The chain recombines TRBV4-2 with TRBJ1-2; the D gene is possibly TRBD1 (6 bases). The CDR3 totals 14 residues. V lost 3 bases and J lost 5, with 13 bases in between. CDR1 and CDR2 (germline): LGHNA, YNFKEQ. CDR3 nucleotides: TGTGCCAGCAGCCAGGAGAGGGGGGAGTATGGCTACACCTTC. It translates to CASSQERGEYGYTF.

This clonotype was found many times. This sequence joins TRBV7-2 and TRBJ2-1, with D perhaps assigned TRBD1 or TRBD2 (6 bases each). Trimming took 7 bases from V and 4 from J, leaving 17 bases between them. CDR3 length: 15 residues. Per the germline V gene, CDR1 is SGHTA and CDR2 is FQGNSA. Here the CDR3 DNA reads TGTGCCAGCAACTTGAGGGGGGCCGTATACAATGAGCAGTTCTTC. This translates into CASNLRGAVYNEQFF.

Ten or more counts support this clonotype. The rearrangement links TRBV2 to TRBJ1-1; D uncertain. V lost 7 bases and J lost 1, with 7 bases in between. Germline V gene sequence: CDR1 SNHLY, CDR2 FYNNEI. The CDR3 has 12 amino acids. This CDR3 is CASIAWNTEAFF. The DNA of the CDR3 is TGTGCCAGCATAGCATGGAACACTGAAGCTTTCTTT.

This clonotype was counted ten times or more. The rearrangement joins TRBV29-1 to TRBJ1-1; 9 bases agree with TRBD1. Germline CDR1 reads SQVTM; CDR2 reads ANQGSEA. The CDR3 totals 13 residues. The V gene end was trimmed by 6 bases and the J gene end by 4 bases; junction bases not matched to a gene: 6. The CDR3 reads CSVATGGITEAFF. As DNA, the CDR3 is TGCAGCGTGGCAACAGGGGGCATCACTGAAGCTTTCTTT.

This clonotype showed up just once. CDR3 DNA: TGTGCCAGCAGCCAAGGTCATCAGCCCCAGCATTTT. It encodes CASSQGHQPQHF. The V gene is TRBV14, the J gene TRBJ1-5; D is undetermined. V gave up 1 base and J gave up 5 bases, with 3 bases separating them. The CDR3 contains 12 residues. Germline loops: CDR1 SGHDN, CDR2 FVKESK.